This T cell receptor (beta chain) stems from a study of identical twins. Study results and limitations: Memory repertoires lacked the insertion deficit that abundant cord blood beta clonotypes showed. With monozygotic twins, out-of-frame TCR alpha sharing exceeded what models estimated.

A universal primer binding site was introduced by template switching. The final cDNA contained unique molecular identifiers. TCRdb reprocessed the 5' RACE reads via MiXCR and lists one record per CDR3 protein. The sample gives approximately 1.8 million distinct CDR3 sequences, around 33% of which show up once; over 0.25% is in the top ten. With respect to this clonotype: Its specificity is not known.

The V and J ends lost 7 bases and 2 bases respectively, with 21 bases between them. CDR3 length: 17 residues. The clonotype comes from a newborn girl in good health. Sequenced sample: cord blood. This chain connects TRBV12-3 or TRBV12-4 to TRBJ2-1; tentatively, D is TRBD2 (6 bases). CDR3 in amino acids: CASTPIGGLRAYNEQFF. CDR3 in DNA: TGTGCCAGCACCCCCATCGGGGGACTTAGGGCCTACAATGAGCAGTTCTTC.